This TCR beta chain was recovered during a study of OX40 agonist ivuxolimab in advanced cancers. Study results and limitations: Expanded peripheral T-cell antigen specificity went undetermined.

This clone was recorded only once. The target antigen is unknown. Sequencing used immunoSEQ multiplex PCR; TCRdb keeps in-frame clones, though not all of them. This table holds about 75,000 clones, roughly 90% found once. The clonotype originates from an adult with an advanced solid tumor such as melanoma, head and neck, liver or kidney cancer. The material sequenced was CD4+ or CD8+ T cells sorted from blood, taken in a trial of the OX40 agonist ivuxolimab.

The DNA of the CDR3 is TGTGCCAGCACTTTTAAACGGAAAGGCGCTTTCTTT. Protein: CASTFKRKGAFF. The chain carries TRBV27 and TRBJ1-1; D not resolved. Germline CDR1 and CDR2: MNHEY and SMNVEV (reference sequence). V shed 7 bases and J shed 11 bases, with 17 bases lying between them. This CDR3 has 12 amino acids.